This TCR beta chain was sequenced during a study of T cells in Graves' hyperthyroidism and ophthalmopathy. The study's findings and limits: Researchers found most expanded thyroid clonotypes above 0.001 in blood as well. Progression to ophthalmopathy was predicted a median of roughly 6.5 months early.

V lost 2 bases and J lost 2, with 10 bases in between. There are 13 residues in the CDR3. Per germline, CDR1 DFQATT and CDR2 SNEGSKA (reference sequence). Amplified regions were TCR beta CDR3 sequences from RNA transcripts. HTBI primers were used for first-round RT-PCR of the TCR CDR3. MiXCR, run by TCRdb on the multiplex PCR reads, gives a single entry per CDR3 protein. Found here are more than 45,000 distinct CDR3 sequences, 49% of them singletons; the top ten hold 9.5% to 15%. Patients affected by ophthalmopathy presented a Clinical Activity Score of at least 3, a NOSPECS grade of at least 4, and disease duration below 3 months. On the basis of clinical symptoms, serum thyroxine and TRAb, thyroid ultrasound and orbital computed tomography, diagnoses were made. As to this clonotype: The antigen remains unidentified.

The chain has TRBV20-1 and TRBJ2-7, with D perhaps TRBD1 or TRBD2 (7 bases each). The receptor was derived from a woman aged 25 to 39 with Graves' ophthalmopathy. The specimen sequenced was blood. CDR3 protein: CSARQGGTYEQYF. CDR3 coding DNA: TGCAGTGCTAGACAGGGGGGGACCTACGAGCAGTACTTC.